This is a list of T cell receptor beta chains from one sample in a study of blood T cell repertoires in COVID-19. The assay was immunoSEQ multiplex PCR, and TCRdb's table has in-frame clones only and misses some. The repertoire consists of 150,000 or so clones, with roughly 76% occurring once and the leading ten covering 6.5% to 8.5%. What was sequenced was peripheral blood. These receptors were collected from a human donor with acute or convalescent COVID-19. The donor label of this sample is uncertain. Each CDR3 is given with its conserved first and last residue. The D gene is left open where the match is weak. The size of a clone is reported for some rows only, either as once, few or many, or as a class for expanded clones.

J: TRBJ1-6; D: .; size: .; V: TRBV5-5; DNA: TGTGCCAGCAGCTCAGTCGTAAGCTCCTATAATTCACCCCTCCACTTT; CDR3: CASSSVVSSYNSPLHF
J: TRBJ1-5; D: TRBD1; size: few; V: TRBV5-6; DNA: TGTGCCAGCAGCTTGGGGGGACAGGGGTACGAGGGACAGCCCCAGCATTTT; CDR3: CASSLGGQGYEGQPQHF
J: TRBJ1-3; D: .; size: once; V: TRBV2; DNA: TGTGCCAGCAGTGAAGCCGAGGTTAACTCTGGAAACACCATATATTTT; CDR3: CASSEAEVNSGNTIYF
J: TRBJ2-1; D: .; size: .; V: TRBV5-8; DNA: TGTGCCAGCGAGGACAGAACCTACAATGAGCAGTTCTTC; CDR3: CASEDRTYNEQFF
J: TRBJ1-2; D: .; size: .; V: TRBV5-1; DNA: TGCGCCAGCAGCTCCGACAGCAACTATGGCTACACCTTC; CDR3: CASSSDSNYGYTF
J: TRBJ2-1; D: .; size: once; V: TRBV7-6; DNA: TGTGCCAGCAGCTTAGTGGGGGGGCTGAATGAGCAGTTCTTC; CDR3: CASSLVGGLNEQFF
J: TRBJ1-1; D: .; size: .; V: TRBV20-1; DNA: TGCAGTGCTAGTCGCGGGGGATTTGGCACTGAAGCTTTCTTT; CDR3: CSASRGGFGTEAFF
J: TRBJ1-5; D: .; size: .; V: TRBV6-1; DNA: TGTGCCAGCAGTGAATGGGAGCGGTCCAATCAGCCCCAGCATTTT; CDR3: CASSEWERSNQPQHF
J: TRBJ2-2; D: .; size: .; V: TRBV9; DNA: TGTGCCAGCAGCTCGGGATACACCGGGGAGCTGTTTTTT; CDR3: CASSSGYTGELFF
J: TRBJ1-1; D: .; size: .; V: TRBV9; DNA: TGTGCCAGCAGCGTAGGTCCGGTGAACACTGAAGCTTTCTTT; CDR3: CASSVGPVNTEAFF
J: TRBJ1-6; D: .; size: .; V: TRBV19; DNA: TGTGCCAGTAGTCGAGACAGGCTCGGAACTAATTCACCCCTCCACTTT; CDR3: CASSRDRLGTNSPLHF
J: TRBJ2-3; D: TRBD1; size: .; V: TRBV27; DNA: TGTGCCAGCAGTTTTAGGACAGGGAGCACAGATACGCAGTATTTT; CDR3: CASSFRTGSTDTQYF
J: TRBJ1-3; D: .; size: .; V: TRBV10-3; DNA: TGTGCCATCAGTGAGTCCCCGACAGGCACTGGAAACACCATATATTTT; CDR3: CAISESPTGTGNTIYF
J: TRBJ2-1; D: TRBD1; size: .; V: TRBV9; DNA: TGTGCCAGCAGCTCGCAGGGGGCCCTAGGCGTTGAGCAGTTCTTC; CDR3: CASSSQGALGVEQFF
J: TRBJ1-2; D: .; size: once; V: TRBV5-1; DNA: TGCGCCAGCAGCTTGGGGGACGGAGGGTATGGCTACACCTTC; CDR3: CASSLGDGGYGYTF
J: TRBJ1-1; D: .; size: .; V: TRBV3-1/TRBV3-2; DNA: TGTGCCAGCAGCCCAGGGGTGGGCACTGAAGCTTTCTTT; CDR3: CASSPGVGTEAFF
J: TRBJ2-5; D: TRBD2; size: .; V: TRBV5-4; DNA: TGTGCCAGCAGCCAAGGACTAGCGGGGAAAGAGACCCAGTACTTC; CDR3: CASSQGLAGKETQYF
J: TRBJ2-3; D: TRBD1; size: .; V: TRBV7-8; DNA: TGTGCCAGCAGCCCCCCAGTTGGACAGGGGGCGTCGGATACGCAGTATTTT; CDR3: CASSPPVGQGASDTQYF
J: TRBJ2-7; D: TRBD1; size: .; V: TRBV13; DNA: TGTGCCAGCAGCTCCTACAGGGGAAACTCCGACGAGCAGTACTTC; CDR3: CASSSYRGNSDEQYF
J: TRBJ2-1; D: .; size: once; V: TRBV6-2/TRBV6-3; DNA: TGTGCCAGCAGTTACGGTGGACAAGGGAGGAATGAGCAGTTCTTC; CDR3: CASSYGGQGRNEQFF
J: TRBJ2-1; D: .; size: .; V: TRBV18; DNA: TGTGCCAGCTCAGGGGCCGCCCGCGGCAATGAGCAGTTCTTC; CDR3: CASSGAARGNEQFF
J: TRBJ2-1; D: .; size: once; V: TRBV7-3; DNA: TGTGCCAGCAGCCCCCCAAACAATGAGCAGTTCTTC; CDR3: CASSPPNNEQFF
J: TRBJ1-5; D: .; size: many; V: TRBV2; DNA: TGTGCCAGTGGGGGCAGTCGTGATAGCAATCAGCCCCAGCATTTT; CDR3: CASGGSRDSNQPQHF
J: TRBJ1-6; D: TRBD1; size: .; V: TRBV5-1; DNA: TGCGCCAGCAGCTTGGAGGGACAGGGGGTTTCACCCCTCCACTTT; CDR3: CASSLEGQGVSPLHF
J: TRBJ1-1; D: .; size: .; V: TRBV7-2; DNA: TGTGCCAGCAGCTTAAACTATAACACTGAAGCTTTCTTT; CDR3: CASSLNYNTEAFF
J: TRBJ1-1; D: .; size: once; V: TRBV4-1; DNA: TGCGCCAGCAGCCAAGATGCAGGGGATGGGACTGAAGCTTTCTTT; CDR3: CASSQDAGDGTEAFF
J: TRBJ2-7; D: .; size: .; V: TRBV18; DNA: TGTGCCAGCTCACCACCACTAAGGACAGACGACTCCTACGAGCAGTACTTC; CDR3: CASSPPLRTDDSYEQYF
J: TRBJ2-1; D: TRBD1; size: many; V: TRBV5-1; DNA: TGCGCCAGCAGCTTGGGGACAGGGGGCTCCTACAATGAGCAGTTCTTC; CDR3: CASSLGTGGSYNEQFF
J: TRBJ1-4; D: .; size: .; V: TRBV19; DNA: TGTGCCAGTAGTATAACGGGTAATGAAAAACTGTTTTTT; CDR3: CASSITGNEKLFF
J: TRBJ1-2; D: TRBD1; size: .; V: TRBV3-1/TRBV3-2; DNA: TGTGCCAGCAATCGCAGGGGGGAGTATGGCTACACCTTC; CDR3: CASNRRGEYGYTF
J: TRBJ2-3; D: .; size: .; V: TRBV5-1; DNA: TGCGCCAGCAGCGCAGAGACACGGAGGATAACAGATACGCAGTATTTT; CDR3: CASSAETRRITDTQYF